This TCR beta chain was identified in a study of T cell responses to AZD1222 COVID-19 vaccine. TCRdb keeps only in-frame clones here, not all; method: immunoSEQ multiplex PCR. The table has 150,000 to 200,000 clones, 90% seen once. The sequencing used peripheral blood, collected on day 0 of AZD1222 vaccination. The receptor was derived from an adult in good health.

CDR3 sequence reads: CASSAQGNTEAFF. The CDR3 DNA sequence: TGTGCCAGCAGCGCACAGGGAAACACTGAAGCTTTCTTT. The chain links TRBV9 to TRBJ1-1; TRBD1 might be the D (6 bases). CDR3 length equals 13 residues. Germline CDR1 reads SGDLS; CDR2 reads YYNGEE. Between the trimmed V and J ends, which lost 3 bases and 2 bases, there was a span of 8 bases.